These 15 T cell receptor beta chains were sequenced from one sample in a study of OX40 agonist ivuxolimab in advanced cancers. Method: immunoSEQ multiplex PCR; TCRdb's copy keeps in-frame clones and lacks some. The sample records tens of thousands of clones, more than 80% being singletons. The sequencing here drew on CD4+ or CD8+ T cells sorted from blood, taken in a trial of the OX40 agonist ivuxolimab. These receptors originate from an adult with an advanced solid tumor such as melanoma, head and neck, liver or kidney cancer.

This sequence joins TRBV16 and TRBJ1-1; a weak D match, TRBD1 (5 bases). V shed 2 bases and J shed 6 bases, with 10 bases lying between them. CDR3 length: 13 amino acids. Germline V gives CDR1 KGHSY, CDR2 FQNENV. This chain's CDR3 is CASSQGGSAEAFF. The CDR3 nucleotides read TGTGCCAGCAGCCAAGGGGGATCGGCTGAAGCTTTCTTT.

This clone came up a few times. The genes are TRBV6-6 and TRBJ1-5; D unresolved. This CDR3 is 13 amino acids long. Germline values: CDR1 MNHNY, CDR2 SVGAGI (reference sequence). The germline V and J ends were trimmed by 4 bases and 3 bases, with 7 bases remaining between them. CDR3 DNA: TGTGCCAGCAGTTTACCTGCCAATCAGCCCCAGCATTTT. This gives the protein CASSLPANQPQHF.

The chain joins TRBV19 to TRBJ2-2; D is perhaps TRBD2 (5 bases). The germline V gene encodes CDR1 LNHDA and CDR2 SQIVND (reference sequence). The CDR3 totals 14 residues. V lost 0 bases to trimming and J lost 6 bases, with 8 bases between them. The CDR3 coding sequence is TGTGCCAGTAGTATAGAACGAGGGCCCGGGGAGCTGTTTTTT. It encodes CASSIERGPGELFF.

The chain combines TRBV10-3 with TRBJ2-3; 10 nucleotides agree with TRBD1. CDR1 is ENHRY, CDR2 SYGVKD, per germline. Unmatched junction bases numbered 6, after V lost 4 bases and J lost 2 bases. The CDR3 length is 16 residues. CDR3 nucleotides: TGTGCCATCAGTGCTGTTGGACAGGGGGTCACAGATACGCAGTATTTT. Translating gives CAISAVGQGVTDTQYF.

The genes are TRBV7-2 and TRBJ1-5; D gene ambiguous. CDR1 is SGHTA and CDR2 is FQGNSA in the germline V gene. Trimming stripped 0 bases from V and 5 bases from J, with 8 bases between. The CDR3 loop spans 14 amino acids. The CDR3: CASSLAGIDQPQHF. DNA of the CDR3: TGTGCCAGCAGCTTAGCAGGGATCGATCAGCCCCAGCATTTT.

This clone was found once. The rearrangement links TRBV9 to TRBJ2-1; D call uncertain. Per germline, CDR1 SGDLS and CDR2 YYNGEE. Trimming removed 0 bases from V and 2 bases from J, with 9 bases in between. The CDR3 runs to 15 residues. Here the CDR3 DNA reads TGTGCCAGCAGCGTAGAAGTGGGGACCTACAATGAGCAGTTCTTC. Encoded protein: CASSVEVGTYNEQFF.

The DNA for the CDR3 is TGTGCCAGCATCCACGGGGGGACCAACAATGAGCAGTTCTTC. It encodes CASIHGGTNNEQFF. The chain has TRBV5-4 and TRBJ2-1; 7 nucleotides align to TRBD2. The CDR3 sequence is 14 residues long. V lost 6 bases to trimming and J lost 5 bases; unmatched junction nucleotides: 8. Germline V CDR1 and CDR2: SGHNT, YYREEE (reference sequence).

The chain is built from TRBV7-3 and TRBJ1-4; 7 bases align to TRBD1. Germline V lookup: CDR1 SGHTA, CDR2 FQGTGA. The V gene end was trimmed by 1 base and the J gene end by 7 bases; junction bases not matched to a gene: 6. The CDR3 sequence is 15 residues long. The CDR3 nucleotides are TGTGCCAGCAGCTTAAGGGGAGGGGGCGTTGAAAAACTGTTTTTT. This gives the protein CASSLRGGGVEKLFF.

The rearrangement joins TRBV2 to TRBJ1-4; a weak D match, TRBD1 (5 bases). V lost 9 bases to trimming and J lost 6 bases, with 17 bases between them. The CDR3 runs 14 residues. CDR1 SNHLY and CDR2 FYNNEI come from the germline V gene. The CDR3 protein is CASRMMTGDEKLFF. CDR3 nucleotide sequence: TGTGCCAGTAGGATGATGACGGGGGATGAAAAACTGTTTTTT.

The chain uses TRBV6-5 and TRBJ2-1; 9 bases are a match to TRBD2. The CDR3 extends over 16 amino acids. Germline loops: CDR1 MNHEY, CDR2 SVGAGI. Trimming removed 4 bases from V and 10 bases from J; junction bases left unmatched: 14. The CDR3 loop reads CASSSVWLAGSGEQFF. The CDR3 DNA reads TGTGCCAGCAGTTCGGTCTGGCTAGCGGGGTCTGGGGAGCAGTTCTTC.

The V and J genes are TRBV7-3 and TRBJ2-1; a possible D gene is TRBD1 (6 bases). The CDR3 totals 13 residues. CDR1 and CDR2 (germline): SGHTA, FQGTGA. V lost 4 bases, J lost 5 bases, and 9 bases lay in between. The CDR3: CASSSDRDNEQFF. The CDR3 DNA follows: TGTGCCAGCAGCTCGGACAGAGACAATGAGCAGTTCTTC.

This chain connects TRBV7-2 to TRBJ2-1; D is possibly TRBD2 (7 bases). Deletions cut 2 bases from V and 2 bases from J, with 10 bases between. The CDR3 is 15 residues long. In germline, CDR1 is SGHTA, CDR2 FQGNSA. In nucleotides, the CDR3 is TGTGCCAGCAGCTTAACGGGGGGCCCCTACAATGAGCAGTTCTTC. It codes for CASSLTGGPYNEQFF. Complete variable domain (other parts from reference TRBV7-2 and TRBJ2-1): GAGVSQSPSNKVTEKGKDVELRCDPISGHTALYWYRQSLGQGLEFLIYFQGNSAPDKSGLPSDRFSAERTGGSVSTLTIQRTQQEDSAVYLCASSLTGGPYNEQFFGPGTRLTVL.

This sequence joins TRBV28 and TRBJ1-2; D unclear. The CDR3 is 13 amino acids. Between the trimmed V and J ends, which lost 9 bases and 1 base, there was a span of 12 bases. CDR1 MDHEN and CDR2 SYDVKM come from the germline V gene. This CDR3 reads CASQIGSNYGYTF. In DNA, the CDR3 is TGTGCCAGTCAAATAGGGAGTAACTATGGCTACACCTTC.

The chain has TRBV5-1 and TRBJ1-3; D uncertain. This CDR3 is built from 13 residues. The germline gives CDR1 SGHRS, CDR2 YFSETQ. V was trimmed by 4 bases and J by 1 base, leaving 6 bases between them. The CDR3 is CASSLPSGNTIYF. Here the CDR3 DNA reads TGCGCCAGCAGCCTACCTTCTGGAAACACCATATATTTT. Combining the CDR3 with reference TRBV5-1 and TRBJ1-3 gives the whole variable domain KAGVTQTPRYLIKTRGQQVTLSCSPISGHRSVSWYQQTPGQGLQFLFEYFSETQRNKGNFPGRFSGRQFSNSRSEMNVSTLELGDSALYLCASSLPSGNTIYFGEGSWLTVV.

The chain carries TRBV27 and TRBJ1-1; weak D call: TRBD1 (6 bases). V was trimmed by 3 bases and J by 0 bases, leaving 14 bases between them. Germline loops: CDR1 MNHEY, CDR2 SMNVEV (reference sequence). CDR3 length equals 16 residues. In nucleotides, the CDR3 is TGTGCCAGCAGTTTTACGGGGGCCCCCCTGAACACTGAAGCTTTCTTT. This translates into CASSFTGAPLNTEAFF.